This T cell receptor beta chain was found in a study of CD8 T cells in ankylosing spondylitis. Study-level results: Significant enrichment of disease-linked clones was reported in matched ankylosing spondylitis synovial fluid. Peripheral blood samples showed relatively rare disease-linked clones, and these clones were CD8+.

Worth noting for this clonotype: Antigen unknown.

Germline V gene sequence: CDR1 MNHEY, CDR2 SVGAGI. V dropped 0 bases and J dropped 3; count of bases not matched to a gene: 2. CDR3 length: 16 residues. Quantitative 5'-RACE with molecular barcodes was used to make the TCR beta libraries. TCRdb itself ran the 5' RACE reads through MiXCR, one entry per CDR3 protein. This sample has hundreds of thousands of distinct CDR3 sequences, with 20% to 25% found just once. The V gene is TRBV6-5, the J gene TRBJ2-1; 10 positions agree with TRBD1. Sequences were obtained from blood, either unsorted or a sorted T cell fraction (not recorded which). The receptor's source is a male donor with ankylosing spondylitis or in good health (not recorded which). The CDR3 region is CASSYSRDRGYNEQFF. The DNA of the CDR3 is TGTGCCAGCAGTTACTCCCGGGACAGGGGCTACAATGAGCAGTTCTTC.